The 23 T cell receptor beta chains reported below all come from one sample, sequenced in a study of tumor and adjacent non-tumor tissue in lung cancer. A modified ARM-PCR protocol with three rounds of nested PCR amplified TCRbeta. From the multiplex PCR reads, TCRdb called clonotypes with MiXCR, one entry per CDR3 protein. The sample holds 90,000 to 100,000 distinct CDR3 sequences, less than 85% seen once. RNA was extracted from bulk tissue without any cell sorting. More than 3 cm separated this lung sample from the edge of the tumor. What was sequenced was distant non-tumor lung tissue. The receptors originated from a man in his fifties or sixties with small cell lung cancer.

The chain couples TRBV6-5 to TRBJ1-1, with D unclear. The CDR3 is made up of 15 amino acids. Trimming removed 5 bases at V and 5 bases at J, with 18 bases between. Looked up from germline, CDR1 is MNHEY and CDR2 is SVGAGI. The CDR3: CASSTADMMVTEAFF. CDR3 sequence (DNA): TGTGCCAGCAGTACCGCCGACATGATGGTAACTGAAGCTTTCTTT.

Regarding this clonotype: At one boundary the junction diverges from the germline segment, which might be a read error. V is TRBV7-8 and J is TRBJ2-5; 8 bases map to TRBD1. CDR3 length: 13 amino acids. Germline assignment: CDR1 SGHVS and CDR2 FQNEAQ. The CDR3 coding sequence is TGTGCCAACAGCCGAGACAGGGGAGAGACCCAGTACTTT. It is translated as CANSRDRGETQYF.

Details on this clonotype: A read error may explain this, as a much larger clone is one base away. The genes are TRBV7-9 and TRBJ2-7; possible D gene TRBD2, 5 bases. The CDR3 has 12 amino acids. CDR1 is SEHNR, CDR2 FQNEAQ, per germline (reference sequence). For the CDR3, the DNA is TGTGACAGCAGCTTAGAGGGATACGAGCAGTACTTC. Translating it yields CDSSLEGYEQYF.

Regarding this clonotype: One end of the junction fails to match germline, which may point to a read error. This chain uses TRBV6-2 or TRBV6-3 with TRBJ2-6; tentative D call: TRBD1 (5 bases). The CDR3 runs to 15 residues. Looked up from germline, CDR1 is MNHEY and CDR2 is SVGEGT. CDR3 sequence: CANSPTESGANVLTF. CDR3 DNA sequence: TGTGCCAACAGTCCGACAGAGTCTGGGGCCAACGTCCTGACTTTC.

Comments on this clonotype: This likely comes from a read error, as the CDR3 has no conserved phenylalanine or tryptophan at its end. The limits of the CDR3 on the DNA are not certain, so only TCRdb's listed CDR3 is given. The rearrangement joins TRBV29-1 to TRBJ2-7; TRBD1 is taken as the D call from the table, unchecked against the DNA. The CDR3 spans 12 amino acids, including both terminal residues. Germline loops: CDR1 SQVTM, CDR2 ANQGSEA. CDR3 in amino acids: CSLKGGRDEHYI.

This chain joins TRBV29-1 and TRBJ2-5; a weak D match, TRBD1 (6 bases). The CDR3 extends over 15 amino acids. V lost 7 bases, J lost 0 bases, and 18 bases lay in between. In germline, CDR1 is SQVTM, CDR2 ANQGSEA. This CDR3 reads CSANLGHGNQETQYF. The CDR3 DNA reads TGCAGCGCAAATCTGGGACATGGGAACCAAGAGACCCAGTACTTC. Full variable domain (missing parts from reference TRBV29-1 and TRBJ2-5): SAVISQKPSRDICQRGTSLTIQCQVDSQVTMMFWYRQQPGQSLTLIATANQGSEATYESGFVIDKFPISRPNLTFSTLTVSNMSPEDSSIYLCSANLGHGNQETQYFGPGTRLLVL.

There are many counts of this clonotype. The chain couples TRBV5-1 to TRBJ2-7; a possible D gene is TRBD2 (5 bases). This CDR3 comprises 17 residues. Trimming left V 4 bases short and J 1 base short, with 21 bases between. CDR1 is SGHRS and CDR2 is YFSETQ in the germline V gene. CDR3 bases: TGCGCCAGCAGCCTGGGAGCAGGTCGGACCTTTTCCTACGAGCAGTACTTC. Protein product: CASSLGAGRTFSYEQYF.

Concerning this clonotype: The germline gene is not matched at one end of the junction; a read error may be the cause. V and J are TRBV11-3 and TRBJ2-1; D not resolved. Germline loops: CDR1 SGHNT, CDR2 YENEEA. There are 13 residues in the CDR3. CDR3 region: CASSTKSEDEHFF. The CDR3 DNA follows: TGTGCCAGCAGCACAAAGAGTGAGGATGAGCACTTTTTC.

This chain links TRBV7-8 with TRBJ2-4, with TRBD1 matching 9 bases. The CDR3 totals 13 residues. V lost 7 bases, J lost 7 bases, and 5 bases stayed unmatched. CDR1 and CDR2 (germline): SGHVS, FQNEAQ. CDR3 amino acids: CASNKDRGNIQYF. The CDR3 DNA reads TGTGCCAGCAACAAGGACAGGGGTAACATTCAGTACTTC.

About this clonotype itself: The junction departs from the called germline gene at one end, perhaps through a read error. The rearrangement joins TRBV4-2 to TRBJ2-2; no definite D call. The CDR3 runs to 16 residues. Germline CDR1 reads LGHNA; CDR2 reads YNFKEQ. The CDR3: CAISQELRANTGELFF. The CDR3 nucleotides read TGTGCCATCAGCCAAGAACTAAGGGCTAACACCGGGGAGCTGTTTTTT.

As for this clonotype: This clone may be a read error of a much larger clone one base away. The CDR3 nucleotides read TGTGCCAGCAGTCTGGGGACTTACATTGAGCAGTTCTTC. Translation gives CASSLGTYIEQFF. The genes are TRBV28 and TRBJ2-1; a possible D gene is TRBD2 (6 bases). The CDR3 has 13 amino acids. Germline CDR1 and CDR2: MDHEN and SYDVKM.

This clonotype appeared a few times. The chain carries TRBV7-9 and TRBJ2-3; 11 bases match TRBD2. This CDR3 has 16 residues. Germline CDR1 and CDR2: SEHNR and FQNEAQ (reference sequence). The V and J ends lost 4 bases and 3 bases, in that order; junction bases with no gene match: 6. The CDR3 is CASSYPLAGETDTQYF. In DNA form, the CDR3 reads TGTGCCAGCAGCTACCCACTAGCGGGAGAAACAGATACGCAGTATTTT. The variable domain in full, with the rest retrieved from reference TRBV7-9 and TRBJ2-3, is DTGVSQNPRHKITKRGQNVTFRCDPISEHNRLYWYRQTLGQGPEFLTYFQNEAQLEKSRLLSDRFSAERPKGSFSTLEIQRTEQGDSAMYLCASSYPLAGETDTQYFGPGTRLTVL.

This rearrangement joins TRBV7-8 to TRBJ2-3; D remains unclear. The germline V gene has CDR1 SGHVS and CDR2 FQNEAQ. The CDR3 runs to 17 residues. The ends were cut back, 1 base at V and 1 base at J, with 15 bases in the middle. Written as DNA, the CDR3 is TGTGCCAGCAGCTTAGGGGCGGAACCCGCTGGCACAGATACGCAGTATTTT. Translating gives CASSLGAEPAGTDTQYF.

Comment on this clonotype: It is likely a read error, because the conserved phenylalanine at the end of the CDR3 is missing. This chain uses TRBV4-2 with TRBJ2-2, with TRBD2 matching 12 bases. Germline V lookup: CDR1 LGHNA, CDR2 YNFKEQ. The CDR3 consists of 15 residues. CDR3 residues: CTSSRLAGDTAELFS. In DNA form, the CDR3 reads TGTACCAGCAGCCGACTAGCGGGAGATACCGCGGAGCTGTTTTCT.

For this clonotype: One junction end does not reproduce the germline sequence, and a read error may be involved. The rearrangement joins TRBV11-2 to TRBJ2-1, with D tentatively TRBD1 or TRBD2 (5 bases each). There are 14 residues in the CDR3. The V gene's germline CDR1 is SGHAT and CDR2 FQNNGV. In DNA, the CDR3 is TGTGCGAGCCAGAAGCGTCAGGGCGACTATGAACAGTTCTTC. It is translated as CASQKRQGDYEQFF. Full variable domain (remainder filled in from reference TRBV11-2 and TRBJ2-1): EAGVAQSPRYKIIEKRQSVAFWCNPISGHATLYWYQQILGQGPKLLIQFQNNGVVDDSQLPKDRFSAERLKGVDSTLKIQPAKLEDSAVYLCASQKRQGDYEQFFGPGTRLTVL.

In regard to this clonotype: Compared with germline, one end of the junction differs, possibly owing to a read error. J is TRBJ2-1 and V is TRBV5-1, with a weak D call TRBD2 (5 bases). Looked up from germline, CDR1 is SGHRS and CDR2 is YFSETQ. The CDR3 is made up of 14 amino acids. The CDR3, as DNA: TGCGCCAGCGCCCCACTAGTAGGCTACAATGAGCAGTGCTTC. Residues: CASAPLVGYNEQCF.

This chain connects TRBV19 to TRBJ1-2; 7 bases agree with TRBD1. CDR3 length equals 15 residues. After removal of 3 bases from V and 6 bases from J, the junction contained 10 bases not matched to a gene. CDR1 is LNHDA, CDR2 SQIVND, per germline (reference sequence). Here the CDR3 DNA reads TGTGCCAGTAGTATCTCAAGGACAGGTTGGAATGGCTACACCTTC. It codes for CASSISRTGWNGYTF.

V usage is TRBV6-1 and J usage is TRBJ2-3; maybe TRBD1 (5 bases). The V gene lost 6 bases and the J gene lost 11 bases, with 33 bases spanning the gap. The V gene's germline CDR1 is MNHNS and CDR2 SASEGT. This CDR3 is built from 18 residues. The CDR3 region is CASSSPGARLLGSEQQYF. The CDR3 DNA follows: TGTGCCAGCAGCTCCCCTGGGGCGAGACTCTTGGGCTCGGAGCAGCAGTATTTT.

Remarks on this clonotype: At one of its ends the junction is not consistent with the germline gene, which may arise from a read error. The V call is TRBV5-1, the J call TRBJ2-7, with 9 positions matching TRBD1. Germline values: CDR1 SGHRS, CDR2 YFSETQ. CDR3 length equals 15 residues. The CDR3 protein is CTSSRMGQGGYEQYF. DNA of the CDR3: TGCACCAGCAGCCGGATGGGACAGGGAGGCTACGAGCAGTACTTC.

For this clonotype: The germline gene is not matched at one end of the junction; a read error may be the cause. The J gene is TRBJ2-1, the V gene TRBV29-1, with D perhaps matching TRBD2 (5 bases). The CDR3 length is 12 residues. In germline, CDR1 is SQVTM, CDR2 ANQGSEA. The CDR3 here is CSIAMGNNEQFF. In DNA form, the CDR3 reads TGCAGCATAGCGATGGGAAACAATGAGCAATTCTTC.

This clonotype was detected many times. The rearrangement joins TRBV13 to TRBJ2-3; 10 nucleotides align to TRBD2. CDR1 and CDR2 (germline): PRHDT, FYEKMQ (reference sequence). Losses at the gene ends were 2 bases for V and 4 bases for J; bases not matched to a gene: 9. The CDR3 is made up of 17 amino acids. The CDR3 sequence is CASSLRLAGAGSDTQYF. The CDR3 nucleotides are TGTGCCAGCAGCTTAAGGCTAGCGGGAGCGGGATCAGATACGCAGTATTTT.

To note about this clonotype: The junction differs from germline at one of its ends, possibly a read error. The chain recombines TRBV5-6 with TRBJ2-3; the D gene could be TRBD1 or TRBD2 (6 bases each). The CDR3 runs to 12 residues. CDR1 and CDR2 (germline): SGHDT, YYEEEE. The CDR3 spells CTSSMGGDTQYF. The CDR3 bases are TGTACCAGCAGCATGGGGGGCGATACGCAGTATTTT.

This clonotype was picked up a small number of times. A much larger clone differs by one base, so this may be a read error. The chain joins TRBV12-3 or TRBV12-4 to TRBJ1-4, with 7 bases identical to TRBD1. Losses at the gene ends were 5 bases for V and 2 bases for J; bases not matched to a gene: 8. The CDR3 spans 16 residues. The CDR3 sequence is CASSPARGATNEKLFF. The DNA of the CDR3 is TGTGCCAGCAGTCCGGCCAGGGGGGCGACTAATGAAAAACTGTTTTTT.